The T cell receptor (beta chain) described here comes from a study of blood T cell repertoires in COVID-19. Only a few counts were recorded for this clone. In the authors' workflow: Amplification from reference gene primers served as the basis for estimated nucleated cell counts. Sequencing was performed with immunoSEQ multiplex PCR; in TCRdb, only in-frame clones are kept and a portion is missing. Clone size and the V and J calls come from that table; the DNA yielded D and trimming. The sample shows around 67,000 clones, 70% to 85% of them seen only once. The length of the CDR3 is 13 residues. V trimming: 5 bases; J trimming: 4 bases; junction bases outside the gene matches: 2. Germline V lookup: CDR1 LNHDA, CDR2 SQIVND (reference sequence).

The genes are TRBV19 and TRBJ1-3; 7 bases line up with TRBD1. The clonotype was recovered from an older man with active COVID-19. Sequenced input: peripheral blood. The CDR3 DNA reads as TGTGCCAGTAGTCCGACAGGGGGAAACACCATATATTTT. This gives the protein CASSPTGGNTIYF.